Below are 22 T cell receptor beta chains sequenced from a single sample in a study of control samples from healthy donors and cancer patients. Sequenced by immunoSEQ multiplex PCR; TCRdb stores in-frame clones only, minus some. The sample lists about 170,000 clones, around 90% occurring once. The sample taken for sequencing was blood. Source of these receptors: a woman in her thirties or forties in good health.

The rearrangement joins TRBV5-4 to TRBJ1-2; D gene uncertain. The CDR3 is made up of 15 amino acids. V was cut by 4 bases and J by 8 bases, with 21 bases left in between. From germline, CDR1 is SGHNT and CDR2 YYREEE (reference sequence). CDR3 DNA: TGTGCCAGCAGCCAGGTTGGGGTAGCCGCCTGGGGCTACACCTTC. Its protein product is CASSQVGVAAWGYTF.

The chain is built from TRBV24-1 and TRBJ2-7; D is uncertain. The germline V gene encodes CDR1 KGHDR and CDR2 SFDVKD. The CDR3 has 9 residues. The V and J ends lost 10 bases and 8 bases respectively, with 8 bases between them. The CDR3 spells CATGSKQYF. The CDR3 DNA reads as TGTGCCACTGGATCTAAGCAGTACTTC.

This clone was detected once. The rearrangement joins TRBV19 to TRBJ1-3; possibly TRBD1 for D (6 bases). Trimming stripped 3 bases from V and 4 bases from J, with 13 bases between. The CDR3 is 15 residues long. Germline assignment: CDR1 LNHDA and CDR2 SQIVND (reference sequence). The CDR3 nucleotides read TGTGCCAGTAGTATCAACAGGGAATCCGGAAACACCATATATTTT. It yields the protein CASSINRESGNTIYF.

This chain links TRBV10-2 with TRBJ2-1; 11 positions agree with TRBD2. Germline lookup yields CDR1 WSHSY and CDR2 SAAADI. The CDR3 loop spans 13 amino acids. V gave up 7 bases and J gave up 9 bases; unmatched junction bases: 5. The CDR3 nucleotides read TGCGCCAGCAAATCTGGACTAGCGGGTGAGCAGTTCTTC. Translation gives CASKSGLAGEQFF.

This clone was recorded only once. This rearrangement joins TRBV7-2 to TRBJ2-7; D possibly uses TRBD1 or TRBD2 (6 bases each). The CDR3 sequence is 15 residues long. Germline values: CDR1 SGHTA, CDR2 FQGNSA. V was pared by 3 bases and J by 2 bases, with 14 bases between. CDR3 region: CASSLANGGPYEQYF. The CDR3 bases are TGTGCCAGCAGCTTGGCTAACGGGGGCCCCTACGAGCAGTACTTC.

V and J are TRBV6-6 and TRBJ1-1; unclear D gene. This CDR3 region has 13 residues. V lost 6 bases and J 4 bases, leaving 12 bases between the germline ends. CDR1 and CDR2 from the germline V gene are MNHNY and SVGAGI (reference sequence). CDR3 DNA sequence: TGTGCCAGCAGAAGACACGGGCTCACTGAAGCTTTCTTT. This codes for CASRRHGLTEAFF.

CDR3 nucleotide sequence: TGTGCCAGCTCATGGAGACAGGTTTACAATGAGCAGTTCTTC. Protein product: CASSWRQVYNEQFF. V gene TRBV11-2 combines with J gene TRBJ2-1; tentatively, D is TRBD1 (6 bases). The CDR3 runs to 14 residues. Germline CDR1 is SGHAT and CDR2 is FQNNGV. V was clipped by 8 bases and J by 4 bases, with 15 bases between them.

This chain joins TRBV6-5 and TRBJ1-1; unclear D gene. Trimming stripped 6 bases from V and 0 bases from J, with 8 bases between. The germline gives CDR1 MNHEY, CDR2 SVGAGI. CDR3 length: 13 residues. The CDR3 loop is CASRRHLNTEAFF. In nucleotides, the CDR3 is TGTGCCAGCAGGAGGCATTTGAACACTGAAGCTTTCTTT.

The J gene is TRBJ1-4, the V gene TRBV29-1; D unclear. CDR3 length: 14 amino acids. Trimming removed 5 bases at V and 6 bases at J, with 16 bases between. The germline CDR1 and CDR2 sequences are SQVTM and ANQGSEA. The CDR3 DNA sequence: TGCAGCGTTTCCAGTCCAGCAAGGGATGAAAAACTGTTTTTT. This translates into CSVSSPARDEKLFF.

The chain recombines TRBV19 with TRBJ1-3; D gene uncertain. Germline V CDR1 and CDR2: LNHDA, SQIVND (reference sequence). V shed 10 bases and J shed 8 bases, with 12 bases lying between them. The CDR3 is 11 amino acids. CDR3 amino acids: CATSGPHTIYF. The CDR3 nucleotides are TGTGCCACAAGCGGCCCGCACACCATATATTTT.

This sequence joins TRBV21-1 and TRBJ2-1; whether TRBD1, the table's D call, matches the DNA was not checked. TRBV21-1 is a pseudogene segment. There are 15 residues in the CDR3. The CDR3: CASSKALGAYNEQFF. In nucleotides, the CDR3 is TGTGCCAGCAGCAAAGCGCTGGGGGCTTACAATGAGCAGTTCTTC.

The rearrangement joins TRBV4-1 to TRBJ2-7; D is ambiguous. V dropped 4 bases and J dropped 2 bases, with 15 bases sitting between them. This CDR3 region has 15 residues. Germline V CDR1 and CDR2: MGHRA, YSYEKL. The CDR3 is CASSPSRTETYEQYF. CDR3 nucleotides: TGCGCCAGCAGCCCGTCCCGAACCGAGACCTACGAGCAGTACTTC.

The chain combines TRBV11-2 with TRBJ1-1, with 7 bases lining up with TRBD1. CDR1 and CDR2 from the germline V gene are SGHAT and FQNNGV. The CDR3 runs 15 residues. V was pared by 4 bases and J by 0 bases, with 5 bases of the junction left unmatched. This CDR3 reads CASSSLTGMNTEAFF. The DNA of the CDR3 is TGTGCCAGCAGCTCCCTGACAGGGATGAACACTGAAGCTTTCTTT. Filled out from reference TRBV11-2 and TRBJ1-1, the complete variable domain reads EAGVAQSPRYKIIEKRQSVAFWCNPISGHATLYWYQQILGQGPKLLIQFQNNGVVDDSQLPKDRFSAERLKGVDSTLKIQPAKLEDSAVYLCASSSLTGMNTEAFFGQGTRLTVV.

The rearrangement uses TRBV7-7 and TRBJ2-5; D remains unclear. The CDR3 contains 14 residues. Germline V CDR1 and CDR2: SSHAT, FNYEAQ (reference sequence). With 0 bases removed from V and 1 base from J, the gap between germline ends came to 6 bases. CDR3 nucleotide sequence: TGTGCCAGCAGCTTAGCAGGGTTCCAAGAGACCCAGTACTTC. Protein product: CASSLAGFQETQYF.

The chain is built from TRBV10-3 and TRBJ1-1; perhaps TRBD1 as D (5 bases). Deletions cut 6 bases from V and 1 base from J, with 9 bases between. CDR3 length equals 13 residues. CDR1 is ENHRY, CDR2 SYGVKD, per germline. The CDR3: CAISPDKNTEAFF. The CDR3 DNA reads as TGTGCCATCAGCCCGGACAAGAACACTGAAGCTTTCTTT.

This clone was recorded only once. This rearrangement joins TRBV5-5 to TRBJ2-7; D not resolved. Trimming removed 5 bases from V and 7 bases from J, with 16 bases in between. Germline loops: CDR1 SGHKS, CDR2 YYEKEE (reference sequence). This CDR3 is built from 13 residues. The CDR3 nucleotides read TGTGCCAGCAGAAGGGCAGGCGCCCAGGAGCAGTACTTC. As protein: CASRRAGAQEQYF. The full variable domain, with the rest looked up from reference TRBV5-5 and TRBJ2-7, is DAGVTQSPTHLIKTRGQQVTLRCSPISGHKSVSWYQQVLGQGPQFIFQYYEKEERGRGNFPDRFSARQFPNYSSELNVNALLLGDSALYLCASRRAGAQEQYFGPGTRLTVT.

The chain links TRBV6-2 or TRBV6-3 to TRBJ2-3; D unclear. The CDR3 runs 14 residues. CDR1 is MNHEY and CDR2 is SVGEGT in the germline V gene. Trimming left V 0 bases short and J 2 bases short, with 6 bases between. The DNA of the CDR3 is TGTGCCAGCAGTTACTCATCCTCCACAGATACGCAGTATTTT. It codes for CASSYSSSTDTQYF.

The J gene is TRBJ1-3, the V gene TRBV7-6; D gene unclear. CDR1 is SGHVS and CDR2 is FNYEAQ in the germline V gene. CDR3 length: 15 amino acids. Trimming took 7 bases from V and 2 from J, leaving 15 bases between them. The DNA of the CDR3 is TGTGCCAGCACGTCAGGATGGGGAGCTGGAAACACCATATATTTT. Translated, it gives CASTSGWGAGNTIYF.

This rearrangement joins TRBV6-2 or TRBV6-3 to TRBJ1-1; 7 bases map to TRBD1. The J segment lost 0 bases and the V segment lost 4 bases, leaving 8 bases of the junction unmatched. The CDR3 sequence is 16 residues long. Germline V gene lookup returns CDR1 MNHEY and CDR2 SVGEGT. CDR3 loop: CASSLYAGQLNTEAFF. The CDR3 nucleotides are TGTGCCAGCAGTTTATATGCGGGACAGCTGAACACTGAAGCTTTCTTT.

The rearrangement links TRBV3-1 (or the pseudogene TRBV3-2) to TRBJ2-2; either TRBD1 or TRBD2 may fit D (5 bases each). V was trimmed by 4 bases and J by 4 bases, leaving 19 bases between them. In germline, CDR1 is LGHDT, CDR2 YNNKEL (reference sequence). The CDR3 runs to 17 residues. The CDR3 DNA follows: TGTGCCAGCAGCCCAAAGTGGGGACGAGCCGCCACCGGGGAGCTGTTTTTT. Encoded protein: CASSPKWGRAATGELFF.

The rearrangement uses TRBV7-8 and TRBJ1-2, with a possible D match to TRBD1 (5 bases). This CDR3 region has 13 residues. V shed 4 bases and J shed 7 bases, with 13 bases lying between them. Germline-derived CDR1 and CDR2 are SGHVS and FQNEAQ. The CDR3 region has the DNA TGTGCCAGCAGCTCCACTTGGACAAGTGGCTACACCTTC. Its protein product is CASSSTWTSGYTF.

The chain has TRBV9 and TRBJ2-7; TRBD1 matches at 8 bases. This CDR3 has 15 residues. V lost 3 bases, J lost 5 bases, and 10 bases stayed unmatched. The germline CDR1 and CDR2 sequences are SGDLS and YYNGEE. CDR3 sequence: CASSAEPGGGNEQYF. The DNA for the CDR3 is TGTGCCAGCAGCGCGGAACCAGGGGGCGGCAACGAGCAGTACTTC.